The T cell receptor (beta chain) described here comes from a study of CD8+CD57+ T cells in acquired aplastic anemia (dated 2018 in TCRdb). Describing the broader study: A mean of around 3 ug of DNA, ranging from roughly 0.18 to 30 ug, was extracted from sorted CD4+ and CD8+ cells. For healthy donor samples, the average read count was about 10 million for CD4+ cells and 11.0 million for CD8+ cells.

TCR beta VDJ combination and CDR3 sequence profiling used genomic DNA as the template. An Illumina HiSeq 2000 was the platform used for TCR repertoire sequencing. Processing in the source paper ran as follows. Repertoires were assessed using TRBV/TRBJ rearrangement plots, CDR3 size and DJ length profiles, and Simpson's diversity index. The immunodominant clone was defined as the most abundant DNA sequence in deep sequencing data. CDR3 amino acid sequences were screened for sharing across subjects and compared with published repertoires and the VDJdb database. Clones were called with MiXCR by TCRdb after fastp trimmed the public reads at Q25, and only in-frame beta chains were retained. For every CDR3 protein sequence, its rows merge into one entry that carries the most common genes and DNA. The V and J calls shown here were made by TCRdb, not taken from the authors' results. This sample comprises around 170,000 distinct CDR3 sequences, around 60% of them detected only once. The ten biggest clones cover 35% to 50% of the sample.

Comment on this clonotype: Its cognate antigen has yet to be identified. No per-base quality is available; no much larger clone lies one base away.

The study deep-sequenced TCR repertoires of sorted CD4+ and CD8+ blood T cells from severe aplastic anemia patients and healthy subjects. Ficoll-Paque density gradient centrifugation was used to isolate peripheral blood mononuclear cells. Before DNA extraction, CD4+ and CD8+ T cells were sorted by FACS or by magnetic beads. Broad study findings and their caveats: Twenty-nine CD8+ CDR3 sequences were found to be shared between patients and controls, but these sequences appeared to be highly expressed in patients and within the immunodominant clones of the patients. Patients and healthy controls showed no significant difference in CD8+ Simpson's diversity (P=0.060).

Trimming costs V 0 bases and J 7 bases, and their ends lie 17 bases apart. CDR1 and CDR2 are read off the germline V gene as SGHDT and YYEEEE. From its cysteine to its phenylalanine, the CDR3 spans 15 amino acids. The entry retains the CDR3 DNA only, 45 bases that are in frame from base 1. Rearrangement joined TRBV5-6 to TRBJ2-7, and TRBD2 may be the D gene, going by 6 matching bases. The clonotype originates from a human donor in good health. Sequenced material: sorted CD4+, CD8+, or CD8+CD57+ T cells (not recorded which) from PBMCs. The CDR3 protein is CASSLARGSYNEQYF. The DNA sequence is TGTGCCAGCAGCTTGGCCCGGGGGTCCTACAATGAGCAGTACTTC.